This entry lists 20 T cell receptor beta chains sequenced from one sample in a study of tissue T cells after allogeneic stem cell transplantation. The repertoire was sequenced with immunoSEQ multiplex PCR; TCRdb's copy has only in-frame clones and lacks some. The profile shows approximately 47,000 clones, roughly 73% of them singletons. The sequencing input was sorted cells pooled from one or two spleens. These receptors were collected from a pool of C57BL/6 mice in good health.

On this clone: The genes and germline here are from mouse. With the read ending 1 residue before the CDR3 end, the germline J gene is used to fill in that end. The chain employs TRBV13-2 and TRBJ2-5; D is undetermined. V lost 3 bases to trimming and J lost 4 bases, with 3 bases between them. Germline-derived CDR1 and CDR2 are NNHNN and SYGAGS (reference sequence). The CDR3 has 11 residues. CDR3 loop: CASGGEDTQYF. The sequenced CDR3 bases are TGTGCCAGCGGTGGGGAAGACACCCAGTAC.

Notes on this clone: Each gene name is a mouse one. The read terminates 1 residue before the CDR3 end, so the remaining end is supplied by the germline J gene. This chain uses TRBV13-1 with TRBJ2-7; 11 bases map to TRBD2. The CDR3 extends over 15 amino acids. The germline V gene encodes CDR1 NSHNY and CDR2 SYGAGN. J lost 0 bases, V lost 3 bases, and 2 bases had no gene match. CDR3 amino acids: CASSADWGASYEQYF. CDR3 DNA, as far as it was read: TGTGCCAGCAGTGCGGACTGGGGGGCCTCCTATGAACAGTAC.

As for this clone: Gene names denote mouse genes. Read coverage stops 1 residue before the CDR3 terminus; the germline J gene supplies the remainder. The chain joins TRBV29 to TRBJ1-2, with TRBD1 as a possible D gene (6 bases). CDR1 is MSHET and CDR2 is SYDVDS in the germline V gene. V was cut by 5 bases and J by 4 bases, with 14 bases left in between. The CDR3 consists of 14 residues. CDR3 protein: CASSPGQASSDYTF. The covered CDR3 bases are TGTGCTAGCAGTCCGGGACAAGCAAGCTCCGACTACACC.

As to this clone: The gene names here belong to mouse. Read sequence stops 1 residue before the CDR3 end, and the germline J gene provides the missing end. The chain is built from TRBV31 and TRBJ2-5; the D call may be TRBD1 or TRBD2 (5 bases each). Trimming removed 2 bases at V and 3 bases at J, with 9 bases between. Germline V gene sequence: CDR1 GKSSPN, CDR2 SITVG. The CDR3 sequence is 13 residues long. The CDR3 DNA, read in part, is TGTGCCTGGAGTAAGGGGCGACAAGACACCCAGTAC. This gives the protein CAWSKGRQDTQY. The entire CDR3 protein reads CAWSKGRQDTQYF.

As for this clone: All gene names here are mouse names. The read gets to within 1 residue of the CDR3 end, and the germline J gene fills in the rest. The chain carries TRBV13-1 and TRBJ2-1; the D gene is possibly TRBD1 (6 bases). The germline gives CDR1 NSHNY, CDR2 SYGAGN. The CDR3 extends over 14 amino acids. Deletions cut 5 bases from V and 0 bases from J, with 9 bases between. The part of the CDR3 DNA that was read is TGTGCCAGCAGGGGACAATTTAACTATGCTGAGCAGTTC. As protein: CASRGQFNYAEQF. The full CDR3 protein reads CASRGQFNYAEQFF.

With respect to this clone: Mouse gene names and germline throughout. The CDR3: CASGRGTGDERLFF. CDR3 DNA (partial): TGTGCCAGCGGGAGGGGGACAGGGGACGAAAGATTATTT. This chain links TRBV13-2 with TRBJ1-4, with TRBD1 matching 10 bases. Read coverage stops 1 residue before the CDR3 terminus; the germline J gene supplies the remainder. The CDR3 consists of 14 residues. Germline trimming cut 5 bases from V and 6 bases from J; bases unmatched to any gene: 4. Germline V CDR1 and CDR2: NNHNN, SYGAGS (reference sequence).

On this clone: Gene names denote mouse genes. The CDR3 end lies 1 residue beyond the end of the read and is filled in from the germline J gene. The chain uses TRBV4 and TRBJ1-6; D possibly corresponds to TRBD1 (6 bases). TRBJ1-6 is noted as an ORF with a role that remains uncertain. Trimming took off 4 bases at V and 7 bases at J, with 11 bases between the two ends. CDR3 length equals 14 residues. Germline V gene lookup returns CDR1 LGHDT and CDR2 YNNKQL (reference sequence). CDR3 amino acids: CASSFTRGNSPLYF. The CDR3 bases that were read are TGTGCCAGCAGCTTTACAAGGGGGAATTCGCCCCTCTAC.

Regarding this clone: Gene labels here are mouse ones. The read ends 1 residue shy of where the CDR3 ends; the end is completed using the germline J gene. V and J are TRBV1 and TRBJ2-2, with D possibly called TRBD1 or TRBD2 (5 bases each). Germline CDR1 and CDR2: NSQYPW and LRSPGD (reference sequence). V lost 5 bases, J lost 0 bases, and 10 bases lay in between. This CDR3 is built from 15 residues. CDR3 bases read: TGCACCTGCAGTAAAGGGGCAACAAACACCGGGCAGCTCTAC. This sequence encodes CTCSKGATNTGQLY. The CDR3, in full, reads CTCSKGATNTGQLYF.

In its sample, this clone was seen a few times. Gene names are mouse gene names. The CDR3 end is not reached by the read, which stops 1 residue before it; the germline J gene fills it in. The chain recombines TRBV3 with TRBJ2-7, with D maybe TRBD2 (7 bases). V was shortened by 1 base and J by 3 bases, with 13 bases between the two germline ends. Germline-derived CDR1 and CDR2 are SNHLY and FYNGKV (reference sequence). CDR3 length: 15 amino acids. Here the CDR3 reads CASSLEGGDFYEQYF. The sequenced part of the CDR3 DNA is TGTGCCAGCAGCTTAGAAGGGGGGGATTTCTATGAACAGTAC.

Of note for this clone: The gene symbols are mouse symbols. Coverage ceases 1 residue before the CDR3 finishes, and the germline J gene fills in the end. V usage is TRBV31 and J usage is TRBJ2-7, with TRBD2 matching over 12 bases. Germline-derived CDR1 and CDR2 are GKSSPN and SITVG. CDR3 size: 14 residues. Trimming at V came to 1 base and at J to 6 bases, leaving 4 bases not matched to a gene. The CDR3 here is CAWSPGTGGFEQYF. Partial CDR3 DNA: TGTGCCTGGAGTCCCGGGACTGGGGGGTTTGAACAGTAC.

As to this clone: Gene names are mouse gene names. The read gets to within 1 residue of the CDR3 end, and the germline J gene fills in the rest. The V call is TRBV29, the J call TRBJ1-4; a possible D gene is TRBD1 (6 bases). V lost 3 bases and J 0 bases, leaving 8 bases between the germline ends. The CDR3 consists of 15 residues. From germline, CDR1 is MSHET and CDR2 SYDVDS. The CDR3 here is CASSLEGVSNERLFF. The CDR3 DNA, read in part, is TGTGCTAGCAGTTTGGAGGGGGTTTCCAACGAAAGATTATTT.

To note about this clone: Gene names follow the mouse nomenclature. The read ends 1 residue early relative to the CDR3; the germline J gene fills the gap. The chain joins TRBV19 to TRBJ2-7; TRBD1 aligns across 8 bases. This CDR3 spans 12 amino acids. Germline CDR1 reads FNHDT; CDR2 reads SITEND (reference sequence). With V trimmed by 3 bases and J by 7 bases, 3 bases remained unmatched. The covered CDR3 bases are TGTGCCAGCAGTAGACAGGGGTGGGAACAGTAC. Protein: CASSRQGWEQY. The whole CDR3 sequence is CASSRQGWEQYF.

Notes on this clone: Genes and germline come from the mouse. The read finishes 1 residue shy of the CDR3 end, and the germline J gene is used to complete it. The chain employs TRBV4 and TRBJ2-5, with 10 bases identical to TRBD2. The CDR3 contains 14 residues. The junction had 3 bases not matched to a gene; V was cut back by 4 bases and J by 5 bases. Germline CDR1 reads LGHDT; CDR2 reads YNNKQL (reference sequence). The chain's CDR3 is CASSWTGGGDTQYF. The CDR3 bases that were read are TGTGCCAGCAGCTGGACTGGGGGTGGAGACACCCAGTAC. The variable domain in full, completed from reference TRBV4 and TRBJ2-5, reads ETAVFQTPNYHVTQVGNEVSFNCKQTLGHDTMYWYKQDSKKLLKIMFSYNNKQLIVNETVPRRFSPQSSDKAHLNLRIKSVEPEDSAVYLCASSWTGGGDTQYFGPGTRLLVL.

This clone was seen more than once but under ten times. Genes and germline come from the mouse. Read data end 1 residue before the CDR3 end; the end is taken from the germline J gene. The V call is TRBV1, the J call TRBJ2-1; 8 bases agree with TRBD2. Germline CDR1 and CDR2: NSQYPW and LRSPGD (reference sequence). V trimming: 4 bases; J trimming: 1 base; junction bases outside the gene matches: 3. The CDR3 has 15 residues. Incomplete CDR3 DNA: TGCACCTGCAGTGAGACTGGGGCCAACTATGCTGAGCAGTTC. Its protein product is CTCSETGANYAEQF. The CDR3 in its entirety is CTCSETGANYAEQFF.

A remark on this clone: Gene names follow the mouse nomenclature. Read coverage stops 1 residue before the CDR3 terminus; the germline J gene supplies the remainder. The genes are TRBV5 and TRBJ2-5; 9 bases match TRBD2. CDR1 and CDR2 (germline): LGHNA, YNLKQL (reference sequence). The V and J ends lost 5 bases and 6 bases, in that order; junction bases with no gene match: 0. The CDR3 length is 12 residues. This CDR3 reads CASSGTGDTQYF. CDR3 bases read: TGTGCCAGCAGCGGGACTGGGGACACCCAGTAC.

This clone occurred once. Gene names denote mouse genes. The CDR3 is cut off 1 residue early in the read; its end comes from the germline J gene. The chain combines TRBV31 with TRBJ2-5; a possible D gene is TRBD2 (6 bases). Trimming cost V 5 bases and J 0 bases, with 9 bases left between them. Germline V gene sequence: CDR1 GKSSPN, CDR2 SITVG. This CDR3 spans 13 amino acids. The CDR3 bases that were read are TGTGCCTGGGCTGGGGATAACCAAGACACCCAGTAC. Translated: CAWAGDNQDTQY. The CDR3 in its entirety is CAWAGDNQDTQYF.

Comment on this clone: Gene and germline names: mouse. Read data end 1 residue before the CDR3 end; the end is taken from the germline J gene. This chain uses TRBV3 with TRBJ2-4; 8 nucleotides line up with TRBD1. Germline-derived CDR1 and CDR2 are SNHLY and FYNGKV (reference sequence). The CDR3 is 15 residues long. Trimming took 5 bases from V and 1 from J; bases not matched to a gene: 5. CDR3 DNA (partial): TGTGCCAGCAGCACTCCGGGACAGGGTCAAAACACCTTGTAC. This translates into CASSTPGQGQNTLY. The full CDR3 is CASSTPGQGQNTLYF. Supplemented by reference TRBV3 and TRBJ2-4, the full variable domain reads GPKVLQIPSHQIIDMGQMVTLNCDPVSNHLYFYWYKQILGQQMEFLVNFYNGKVMEKSKLFKDQFSVERPDGSYFTLKIQPTALEDSAVYFCASSTPGQGQNTLYFGAGTRLSVL.

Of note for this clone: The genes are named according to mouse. CDR3 residues: CASSGGRSGNTLYF. Incomplete CDR3 DNA: TGTGCCAGCAGTGGGGGACGGTCTGGAAATACGCTCTAT. This chain links TRBV13-1 with TRBJ1-3; possible D gene TRBD1, 5 bases. The read ends 1 residue shy of where the CDR3 ends; the end is completed using the germline J gene. The CDR3 contains 14 residues. CDR1 NSHNY and CDR2 SYGAGN come from the germline V gene. With 3 bases removed from V and 1 base from J, the gap between germline ends came to 8 bases.

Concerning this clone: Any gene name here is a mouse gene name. The sequenced part of the CDR3 DNA is TGTGCCAGCAGCTCGGGACTGGGGCCCACCTTGTAC. Translating gives CASSSGLGPTLY. The whole CDR3 protein reads CASSSGLGPTLYF. This rearrangement joins TRBV3 to TRBJ2-4; 10 bases match TRBD2. Read coverage stops 1 residue before the CDR3 terminus; the germline J gene supplies the remainder. CDR1 is SNHLY, CDR2 FYNGKV, per germline (reference sequence). The trim removed 4 bases at V and 8 bases at J, leaving 3 bases unmatched. This CDR3 region has 13 residues.

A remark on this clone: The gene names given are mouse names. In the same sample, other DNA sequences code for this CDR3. CDR3 bases read: TGTGCCAGCAGTCTGTTGGGGGAAGACACCCAGTAC. Translation gives CASSLLGEDTQY. The CDR3, in full, reads CASSLLGEDTQYF. The chain joins TRBV26 to TRBJ2-5; tentative D call: TRBD2 (6 bases). The read stops 1 residue short of the end of the CDR3; the missing end is completed from the germline J gene. The V gene lost 1 base and the J gene lost 4 bases, with 6 bases spanning the gap. This CDR3 is 13 amino acids long. The germline CDR1 and CDR2 sequences are KGHPV and FQNQEV (reference sequence).